One TCR beta chain is described in this entry. As handled by the study authors: Scientists estimated how many nucleated cells there were by amplifying reference gene primers. Sequencing used immunoSEQ multiplex PCR; TCRdb keeps in-frame clones, though not all of them. D and trimming come from the DNA, and the V and J calls and clone size come from that table. Of nearly 300,000 clones in the sample, roughly 84% were seen once. This specimen comes from a study of blood T cell repertoires in COVID-19. Study-level background: PBMCs, B-cell-depleted T cells, or T cells provided the cDNA or gDNA that made up the material.

Enrolment of Seattle patients took place during active infection, and they were followed longitudinally. Source material: peripheral blood. This TCR was sampled from a human donor with COVID-19, enrolled during active disease. The donor label of this sample is uncertain.

Here the CDR3 reads CASTTPERVYNEQFF. The CDR3 region has the DNA TGTGCCAGCACCACACCGGAGAGAGTTTACAATGAGCAGTTCTTC. The V and J genes are TRBV28 and TRBJ2-1; no reliable D call. V shed 7 bases and J shed 4 bases, with 17 bases lying between them. Germline V lookup: CDR1 MDHEN, CDR2 SYDVKM. The CDR3 runs 15 residues.